A single sample gave rise to the 5 T cell receptor beta chains below, sequenced in a study of blood T cells in healthy people across ages. The authors ran a second PCR of about 6 to 11 cycles using a sample-barcoded 5' primer and a J-beta primer mix. TCRdb reprocessed the 5' RACE reads with MiXCR, giving one entry per CDR3 protein. The sample holds 1.2 million to 1.5 million distinct CDR3 sequences, 59% seen once. The sequenced sample was blood. The receptors were gathered from a man aged 18 to 29 in good health.

The V gene is TRBV20-1, the J gene TRBJ2-4; the match to TRBD2 covers 9 bases. Matching the DNA end better, TRBJ2-7 makes the J call doubtful. Germline CDR1 DFQATT, CDR2 SNEGSKA (reference sequence). The CDR3 is 15 amino acids. The CDR3 is CSARGEAGGAYEQYF. The DNA of the CDR3 is TGCAGTGCTAGAGGGGAAGCGGGAGGCGCCTACGAGCAGTACTTC.

The gene calls are TRBV3-1 and TRBJ2-1; 8 positions match TRBD2. CDR3 length: 15 amino acids. The germline V gene encodes CDR1 LGHDT and CDR2 YNNKEL (reference sequence). Trimming removed 7 bases from V and 10 bases from J; junction bases left unmatched: 15. The CDR3 spells CASTERGRGVREQFF. The CDR3 region has the DNA TGTGCCAGCACTGAGCGGGGGAGAGGGGTTCGAGAGCAGTTCTTC.

Points on this clonotype: At one end the junction does not follow the germline gene, possibly because of a read error. The J gene is TRBJ2-1, the V gene TRBV29-1; 10 bases are a match to TRBD2. Germline V gene lookup returns CDR1 SQVTM and CDR2 ANQGSEA. The CDR3 has 16 amino acids. The CDR3 DNA reads as TGCAGCGTCGAAGGACTAGCGGAAAAAACCTACAATGAGCAGTTCTTC. Translation gives CSVEGLAEKTYNEQFF.

This clonotype was detected a few times. The V gene is TRBV20-1, the J gene TRBJ2-1, with 8 bases matching TRBD2. This CDR3 comprises 14 residues. Per the germline V gene, CDR1 is DFQATT and CDR2 is SNEGSKA (reference sequence). Germline trimming cut 0 bases from V and 4 bases from J; bases unmatched to any gene: 2. The CDR3 DNA reads TGCAGTGCTAGAGACGGGGGGGCATACAATGAGCAGTTCTTC. Translation gives CSARDGGAYNEQFF.

This clonotype came up a few times. The chain carries TRBV10-3 and TRBJ2-5; 7 nucleotides agree with TRBD2. The J call is uncertain, as TRBJ2-7 better fits the DNA end. The CDR3 is 15 residues long. The V gene's germline CDR1 is ENHRY and CDR2 SYGVKD. The CDR3 DNA sequence: TGTGCCATCGCTCTCGAAGCGGGACGGTTCGACGAGCAGTACTTC. Translation: CAIALEAGRFDEQYF.